The 24 T cell receptor beta chains listed next were all sequenced from one sample in a study of cytomegalovirus exposure and HLA in healthy donors (dated by TCRdb to 2016 to 2017). The library came from the immunoSEQ multiplex PCR assay. For the multiplex PCR, a mixture combining 60 forward primers for TCR Vbeta segments and 13 reverse primers for TCR Jbeta segments was used. The table was pulled from immuneACCESS by TCRdb, which kept in-frame rearrangements only. Such tables lose some clones; where checked, under half of the loss comes from unresolved V genes, and the rest has no known cause. The sample table lists approximately 120,000 clones, approximately 72% of them with a count of one. The ten top clones hold under 9.5% of the sample. The source material was PBMCs. The receptor set was obtained from a woman in her 50s in good health and CMV-seropositive.

The V and J genes are TRBV7-9 and TRBJ1-1; the D gene is possibly TRBD1 (6 bases). From germline, CDR1 is SEHNR and CDR2 FQNEAQ (reference sequence). CDR3 length equals 15 residues. The V end was cut by 1 base, the J end by 8 bases, with 17 bases between. In DNA form, the CDR3 reads TGTGCCAGCAGCTTAGGGCCGGGGGGGGGCCCCGAAGCTTTCTTT. Amino acids: CASSLGPGGGPEAFF.

The genes are TRBV27 and TRBJ1-1; the D is unclear. This CDR3 contains 13 residues. Germline assignment: CDR1 MNHEY and CDR2 SMNVEV (reference sequence). V lost 3 bases and J lost 5, with 10 bases in between. The CDR3 DNA follows: TGTGCCAGCAGTTTCCTCGGGGAGACTGAAGCTTTCTTT. Translation: CASSFLGETEAFF.

V and J are TRBV4-2 and TRBJ2-3; 10 bases agree with TRBD2. J gave up 4 bases and V 2 bases, and 6 bases lay outside the gene matches. Germline CDR1 LGHNA, CDR2 YNFKEQ. This CDR3 has 16 residues. The CDR3 DNA reads TGTGCCAGCAGCCAAAAAGCGGGGGGGCCGGCAGATACGCAGTATTTT. Its translation: CASSQKAGGPADTQYF.

This clone turned up a few times. This chain uses TRBV27 with TRBJ2-1; TRBD2 agrees at 8 bases. CDR1 MNHEY and CDR2 SMNVEV come from the germline V gene (reference sequence). The CDR3 contains 15 residues. Trimming cost V 10 bases and J 4 bases; bases outside gene matches: 12. CDR3 nucleotide sequence: TGTGCCACCCAGGAGACGGGAGGGGGTTACAATGAGCAGTTCTTC. This encodes CATQETGGGYNEQFF.

The CDR3 loop reads CASSQVLLPGLAGGQEFF. DNA for the CDR3: TGCGCCAGCAGCCAAGTCTTACTCCCGGGACTAGCGGGAGGGCAGGAGTTCTTC. The chain links TRBV4-3 to TRBJ2-1; TRBD2 aligns across 16 bases. Germline CDR1 LGHNA, CDR2 YSLEER. The trim removed 1 base at V and 14 bases at J, leaving 14 bases unmatched. This CDR3 region has 18 residues.

The CDR3, as DNA: TGTGCCAGCAGTTTCAGGGAAAATCAGCCCCAGCATTTT. Translated, it gives CASSFRENQPQHF. V usage is TRBV27 and J usage is TRBJ1-5, with D possibly TRBD1 on 5 matching bases. V gave up 3 bases and J gave up 4 bases, with 7 bases separating them. Germline V gene data show CDR1 as MNHEY and CDR2 as SMNVEV (reference sequence). This CDR3 has 13 residues.

This sequence joins TRBV7-2 and TRBJ2-7, with a possible D match to TRBD2 (6 bases). CDR3 length: 13 amino acids. Trimming cost V 5 bases and J 7 bases, with 15 bases left between them. CDR1 and CDR2 from the germline V gene are SGHTA and FQGNSA. The chain's CDR3 is CASSPTRGTEQYF. CDR3 DNA sequence: TGTGCCAGCAGCCCAACGCGAGGGACTGAGCAGTACTTC.

The chain is built from TRBV6-5 and TRBJ1-6; 9 positions agree with TRBD1. The CDR3 spans 14 residues. Germline V gene lookup returns CDR1 MNHEY and CDR2 SVGAGI. V shed 1 base, J shed 8 bases, and the junction held 0 bases outside the gene matches. CDR3 loop: CASSYWTGDSPLHF. DNA for the CDR3: TGTGCCAGCAGTTACTGGACAGGGGATTCACCCCTCCACTTT.

This clone was seen a single time. J is TRBJ2-3 and V is TRBV4-2; the D gene is possibly TRBD2 (6 bases). CDR1 and CDR2 from the germline V gene are LGHNA and YNFKEQ. V was clipped by 0 bases and J by 14 bases, with 18 bases between them. The CDR3 contains 14 residues. Written as DNA, the CDR3 is TGTGCCAGCAGCCAAGAGCTCCCCGGGACTGCCCTGTATTTT. Translating it yields CASSQELPGTALYF.

This clone was counted a few times. The genes are TRBV12-5 and TRBJ2-3, with 11 bases matching TRBD2. In germline, CDR1 is LGHNT, CDR2 FRNRAP. Germline trimming cut 4 bases from V and 3 bases from J; bases unmatched to any gene: 9. The CDR3 is 17 amino acids. This chain's CDR3 is CASGSFPSGGLTDTQYF. The CDR3, as DNA: TGTGCTAGTGGTTCCTTCCCTAGCGGGGGGTTGACAGATACGCAGTATTTT.

The chain uses TRBV19 and TRBJ2-7, with 8 bases aligning to TRBD2. The ends lost 10 bases at V and 5 bases at J; junction bases unmatched: 7. This CDR3 has 12 amino acids. CDR1 LNHDA and CDR2 SQIVND come from the germline V gene (reference sequence). The CDR3 bases are TGTGCCACCGGGACTAGGAGCCACGAGCAGTACTTC. This encodes CATGTRSHEQYF.

This sequence joins TRBV7-9 and TRBJ1-3; the match to TRBD1 covers 7 bases. V shed 1 base and J 1 base; nucleotides not matched to a gene: 7. This CDR3 region has 17 residues. Germline assignment: CDR1 SEHNR and CDR2 FQNEAQ (reference sequence). The CDR3 sequence: CASSLGAGGPSGNTIYF. Here the CDR3 DNA reads TGTGCCAGCAGCTTAGGGGCAGGGGGACCTTCTGGAAACACCATATATTTT.

This clone was seen a single time. The J gene is TRBJ2-7, the V gene TRBV5-4; TRBD2 aligns across 7 bases. Germline CDR1 and CDR2: SGHNT and YYREEE (reference sequence). The CDR3 contains 15 residues. J was trimmed by 7 bases and V by 5 bases; bases with no gene match: 15. CDR3 loop: CASRPGTTNYAEQYF. DNA of the CDR3: TGTGCCAGCAGACCCGGGACTACCAACTACGCGGAGCAGTACTTC.

The V call is TRBV15, the J call TRBJ1-5; 11 bases fit TRBD1. CDR3 length: 16 amino acids. Germline assignment: CDR1 LNHNV and CDR2 YYDKDF (reference sequence). After removal of 2 bases from V and 4 bases from J, the junction contained 4 bases not matched to a gene. The CDR3 DNA sequence: TGTGCCACCAGCAGACCCGGGACAGGGGGAAATCAGCCCCAGCATTTT. It codes for CATSRPGTGGNQPQHF. The complete variable domain, with remaining parts taken from reference TRBV15 and TRBJ1-5, reads DAMVIQNPRYQVTQFGKPVTLSCSQTLNHNVMYWYQQKSSQAPKLLFHYYDKDFNNEADTPDNFQSRRPNTSFCFLDIRSPGLGDTAMYLCATSRPGTGGNQPQHFGDGTRLSIL.

This clone occurred once. The chain uses TRBV19 and TRBJ1-3; D is possibly TRBD1 (5 bases). Germline values: CDR1 LNHDA, CDR2 SQIVND (reference sequence). The V gene lost 6 bases and the J gene lost 0 bases, with 12 bases spanning the gap. This CDR3 comprises 15 residues. This CDR3 is CASRQRTNSGNTIYF. CDR3 nucleotides: TGTGCCAGTAGGCAAAGGACAAACTCTGGAAACACCATATATTTT.

V and J are TRBV27 and TRBJ1-2; 9 positions match TRBD1. The trim removed 7 bases at V and 1 base at J, leaving 7 bases unmatched. The CDR3 is made up of 15 amino acids. Germline V gives CDR1 MNHEY, CDR2 SMNVEV (reference sequence). The CDR3 spells CASKLATGGNYGYTF. In nucleotides, the CDR3 is TGTGCCAGCAAGTTAGCGACAGGGGGTAACTATGGCTACACCTTC.

The V gene is TRBV12-2, the J gene TRBJ1-2; the tabulated D call, TRBD1, remains unverified against the DNA. TRBV12-2 is labeled a pseudogene. CDR3 length: 11 residues. CDR3 in amino acids: CALTAIDGYTF. Written as DNA, the CDR3 is TGTGCTTTAACAGCTATTGACGGCTACACCTTC.

The chain carries TRBV4-1 and TRBJ1-5; possibly TRBD1 for D (6 bases). The CDR3 covers 15 residues. Germline V gene sequence: CDR1 MGHRA, CDR2 YSYEKL. The V gene lost 4 bases and the J gene lost 0 bases, with 10 bases spanning the gap. As DNA, the CDR3 is TGCGCCAGCAGCCCAGGACAGAATAGCAATCAGCCCCAGCATTTT. Translation gives CASSPGQNSNQPQHF.

This chain links TRBV2 with TRBJ1-4; possibly TRBD1 for D (6 bases). The germline CDR1 and CDR2 sequences are SNHLY and FYNNEI. The CDR3 is 13 amino acids. Trimming cost V 8 bases and J 3 bases, with 10 bases left between them. The CDR3 here is CASVGQSNEKLFF. DNA for the CDR3: TGTGCCAGCGTCGGACAGTCTAATGAAAAACTGTTTTTT.

V and J are TRBV7-2 and TRBJ2-5, with 9 nucleotides matching TRBD1. The V and J ends lost 3 bases and 2 bases, in that order; junction bases with no gene match: 4. The CDR3 contains 15 residues. Germline V gene data show CDR1 as SGHTA and CDR2 as FQGNSA. In DNA, the CDR3 is TGTGCCAGCAGCTTGAGTGGGACAGGGCAAGAGACCCAGTACTTC. This gives the protein CASSLSGTGQETQYF.

CDR3 sequence: CASSQKQGARTEAFF. The CDR3 DNA reads TGCGCCAGCAGCCAGAAACAGGGGGCACGAACTGAAGCTTTCTTT. The chain links TRBV4-3 to TRBJ1-1, with 9 bases fitting TRBD1. The CDR3 sequence is 15 residues long. Germline assignment: CDR1 LGHNA and CDR2 YSLEER. The V segment lost 3 bases and the J segment 5 bases; nucleotides outside the gene matches: 7.

This rearrangement joins TRBV4-3 to TRBJ1-2, with D possibly TRBD1 on 5 matching bases. CDR1 LGHNA and CDR2 YSLEER come from the germline V gene. The CDR3 length is 13 residues. The germline V and J ends were trimmed by 0 bases and 11 bases, with 13 bases remaining between them. Here the CDR3 DNA reads TGCGCCAGCAGCCAAGACAGGGTAACGAGTTACACCTTC. It is translated as CASSQDRVTSYTF.

V is TRBV14 and J is TRBJ2-4; TRBD1 matches at 11 bases. This CDR3 has 22 amino acids. With 0 bases clipped from V and 2 bases from J, the junction kept 18 bases outside the gene matches. Germline V gives CDR1 SGHDN, CDR2 FVKESK. CDR3 sequence: CASSQDKQENEGTGGSKNIQYF. The CDR3 DNA follows: TGTGCCAGCAGCCAAGATAAACAAGAAAACGAAGGGACAGGGGGTTCCAAAAACATTCAGTACTTC.

This clone was detected only a few times. CDR3 in amino acids: CASSFLRAEAFF. The CDR3 DNA follows: TGTGCCAGCAGTTTCCTCCGGGCTGAAGCTTTCTTT. The chain carries TRBV2 and TRBJ1-1; D gene ambiguous. The V end lost 5 bases, the J end lost 6 bases, and 10 bases lay between the germline ends. CDR3 size: 12 residues. Germline V gene lookup returns CDR1 SNHLY and CDR2 FYNNEI.